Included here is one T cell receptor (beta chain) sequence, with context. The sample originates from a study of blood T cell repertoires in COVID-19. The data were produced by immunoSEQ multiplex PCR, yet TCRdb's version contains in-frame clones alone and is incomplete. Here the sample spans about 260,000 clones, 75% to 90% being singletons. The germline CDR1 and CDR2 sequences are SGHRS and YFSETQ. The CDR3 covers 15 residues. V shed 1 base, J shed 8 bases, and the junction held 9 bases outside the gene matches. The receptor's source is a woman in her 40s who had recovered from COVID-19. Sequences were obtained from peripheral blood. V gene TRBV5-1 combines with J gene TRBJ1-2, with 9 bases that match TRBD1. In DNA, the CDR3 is TGCGCCAGCAGCTTGAGGGACAGGGATTTGAGAGGCTACACCTTC. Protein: CASSLRDRDLRGYTF.